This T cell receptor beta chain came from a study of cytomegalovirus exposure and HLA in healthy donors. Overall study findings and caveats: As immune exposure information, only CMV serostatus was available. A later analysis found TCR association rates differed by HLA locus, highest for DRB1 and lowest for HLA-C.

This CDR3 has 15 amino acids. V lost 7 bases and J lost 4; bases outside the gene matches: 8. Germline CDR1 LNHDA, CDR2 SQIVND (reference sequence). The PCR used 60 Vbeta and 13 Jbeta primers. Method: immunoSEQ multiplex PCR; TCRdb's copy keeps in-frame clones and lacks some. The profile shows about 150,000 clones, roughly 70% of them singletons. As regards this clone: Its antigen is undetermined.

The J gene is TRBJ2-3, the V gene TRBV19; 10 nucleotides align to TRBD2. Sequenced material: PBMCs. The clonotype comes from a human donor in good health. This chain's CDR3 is CASTPQGLAADTQYF. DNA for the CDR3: TGTGCCAGTACTCCCCAAGGACTAGCGGCAGATACGCAGTATTTT.